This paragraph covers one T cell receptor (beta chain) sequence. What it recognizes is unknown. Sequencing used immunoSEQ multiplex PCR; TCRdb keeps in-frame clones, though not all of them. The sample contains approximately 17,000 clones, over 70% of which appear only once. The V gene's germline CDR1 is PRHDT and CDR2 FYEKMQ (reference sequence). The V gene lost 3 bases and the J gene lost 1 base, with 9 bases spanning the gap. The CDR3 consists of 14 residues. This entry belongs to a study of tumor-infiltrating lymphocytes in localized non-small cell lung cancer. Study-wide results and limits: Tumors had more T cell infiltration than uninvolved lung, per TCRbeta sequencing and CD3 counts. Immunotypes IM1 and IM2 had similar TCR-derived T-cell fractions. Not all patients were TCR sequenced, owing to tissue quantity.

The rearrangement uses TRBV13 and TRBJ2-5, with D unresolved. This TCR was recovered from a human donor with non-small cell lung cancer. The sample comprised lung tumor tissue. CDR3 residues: CASSFPSGQETQYF. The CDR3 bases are TGTGCCAGCAGCTTCCCTAGTGGCCAAGAGACCCAGTACTTC. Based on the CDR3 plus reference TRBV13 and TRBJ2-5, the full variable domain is AAGVIQSPRHLIKEKRETATLKCYPIPRHDTVYWYQQGPGQDPQFLISFYEKMQSDKGSIPDRFSAQQFSDYHSELNMSSLELGDSALYFCASSFPSGQETQYFGPGTRLLVL.